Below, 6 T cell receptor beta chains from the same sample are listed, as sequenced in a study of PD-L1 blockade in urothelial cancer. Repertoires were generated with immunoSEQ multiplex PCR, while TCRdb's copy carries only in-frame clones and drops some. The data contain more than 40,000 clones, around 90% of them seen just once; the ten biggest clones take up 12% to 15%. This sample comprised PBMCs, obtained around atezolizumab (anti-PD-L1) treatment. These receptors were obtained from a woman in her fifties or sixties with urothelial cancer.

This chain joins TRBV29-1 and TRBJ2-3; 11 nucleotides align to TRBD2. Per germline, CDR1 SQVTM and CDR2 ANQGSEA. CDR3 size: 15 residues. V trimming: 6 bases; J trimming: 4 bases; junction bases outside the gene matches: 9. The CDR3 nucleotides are TGCAGCGTGGACGGCCTAGCGGGAGGTTCAGATACGCAGTATTTT. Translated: CSVDGLAGGSDTQYF.

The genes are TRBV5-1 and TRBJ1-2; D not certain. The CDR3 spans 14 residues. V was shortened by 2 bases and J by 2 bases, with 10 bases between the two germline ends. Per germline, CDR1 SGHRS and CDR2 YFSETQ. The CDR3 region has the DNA TGCGCCAGCAGCTTCGACATCGAAAACTATGGCTACACCTTC. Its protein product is CASSFDIENYGYTF. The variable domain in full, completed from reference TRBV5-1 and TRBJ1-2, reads KAGVTQTPRYLIKTRGQQVTLSCSPISGHRSVSWYQQTPGQGLQFLFEYFSETQRNKGNFPGRFSGRQFSNSRSEMNVSTLELGDSALYLCASSFDIENYGYTFGSGTRLTVV.

CDR3 region: CASSFDYREQFF. Written as DNA, the CDR3 is TGTGCCAGCAGCTTCGACTACCGTGAGCAGTTCTTC. The gene calls are TRBV7-6 and TRBJ2-1; possible D gene TRBD2, 5 bases. The CDR3 contains 12 residues. Germline V gene sequence: CDR1 SGHVS, CDR2 FNYEAQ. Between the trimmed V and J ends, which lost 3 bases and 9 bases, there was a span of 9 bases.

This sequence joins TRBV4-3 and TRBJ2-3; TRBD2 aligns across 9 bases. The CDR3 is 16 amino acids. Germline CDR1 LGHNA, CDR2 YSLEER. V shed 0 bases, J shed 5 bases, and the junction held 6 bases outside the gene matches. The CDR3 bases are TGCGCCAGCAGCCAAGACGTAGCGGGAGTAGGAGATACGCAGTATTTT. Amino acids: CASSQDVAGVGDTQYF.

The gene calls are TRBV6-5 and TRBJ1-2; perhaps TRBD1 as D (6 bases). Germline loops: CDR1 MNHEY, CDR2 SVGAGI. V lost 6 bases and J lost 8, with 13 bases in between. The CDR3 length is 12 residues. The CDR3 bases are TGTGCCAGCAGCCAAGCGACAGGCGGCTACACCTTC. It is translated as CASSQATGGYTF.

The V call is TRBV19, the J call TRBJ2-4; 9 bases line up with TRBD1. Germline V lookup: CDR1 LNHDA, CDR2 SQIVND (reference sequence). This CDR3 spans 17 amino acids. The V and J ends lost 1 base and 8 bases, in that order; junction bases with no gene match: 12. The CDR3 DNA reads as TGTGCCAGTAGTATAGCAATCCCCGGGACAGGGAGGGACATTCAGTACTTC. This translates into CASSIAIPGTGRDIQYF.